This paragraph reports one T cell receptor (beta chain). The data were obtained in a study of shared clonotypes between healthy human individuals. Study-wide background: There were three CD4 naive, three CD4 memory, two CD8 naive and one CD8 memory plates per donor.

Donors comprised healthy HIV-negative adults lacking recent acute infections or vaccinations. The run depth of the assay was deep. Clones were read by immunoSEQ multiplex PCR, and TCRdb kept only the in-frame ones, dropping some. This table holds about 380,000 clones, about 96% found once. What was sequenced was memory CD8+ T cells sorted from blood. Subset meaning: CD45RO+ cells pooled with CCR7-negative TemRA cells. This clonotype originated in a man younger than 45 in good health.

The DNA of the CDR3 is TGTGCCAGCAGTTCCGGGACAGGGGGCTTCACCGGGGAGCTGTTTTTT. Translating it yields CASSSGTGGFTGELFF. This sequence joins TRBV27 and TRBJ2-2, with 12 positions matching TRBD1. The CDR3 contains 16 residues. Trimming removed 4 bases from V and 4 bases from J; junction bases left unmatched: 4. Germline values: CDR1 MNHEY, CDR2 SMNVEV (reference sequence).